This T cell receptor (beta chain) was recorded in a study of cytomegalovirus exposure and HLA in healthy donors. Primers for the PCR totalled 60 Vbeta and 13 Jbeta. TCRdb's table, derived via immunoSEQ multiplex PCR, lists solely in-frame clones and lacks some. The table has around 99,000 clones, under 90% seen once. This CDR3 is 15 amino acids long. V lost 1 base and J lost 9; bases outside the gene matches: 4. Germline CDR1 reads SGHRS; CDR2 reads YFSETQ. The receptor's source is a woman aged 25-40 years in good health and CMV-seronegative. J is TRBJ2-1 and V is TRBV5-1; 13 bases agree with TRBD2. The sample taken for sequencing was PBMCs. CDR3 sequence (DNA): TGCGCCAGCAGCTTGTTACTAGCGGGAGGGAGTGAGCAGTTCTTC. Residues: CASSLLLAGGSEQFF.